This T cell receptor (beta chain) stems from a study of CD8 T cells in Susac syndrome. An amount of RNA that ranged from roughly 0.5 to 1 ug was reverse transcribed with random hexamers. Amplification of TCR beta CDR3 spanned 54 Vbeta and 13 Jbeta via immunoSEQ multiplex PCR. TCRdb re-analysed the immunoSEQ multiplex PCR reads in MiXCR, keeping a single row per CDR3 protein. The repertoire holds some 100,000 distinct CDR3 sequences, with roughly 95% as singletons. CD8+ and CD4+ T cells from blood underwent TCR beta sequencing. The control participants were healthy donors, and these controls were matched with respect to both age and sex. TEMRA cells underwent FACS enrichment and CD8+ and CD4+ T cells underwent negative isolation. Germline CDR1 reads SGDLS; CDR2 reads YYNGEE. V lost 4 bases and J lost 8, with 12 bases in between. The CDR3 contains 12 residues.

This TCR came from a human donor in good health. Sequenced: CD4+ T cells from PBMCs. The V call is TRBV9, the J call TRBJ1-1, with D tentatively TRBD1 (5 bases). The CDR3 reads CASSRDVTEAFF. The CDR3 DNA follows: TGTGCCAGCAGCAGGGACGTAACAGAAGCTTTCTTT.